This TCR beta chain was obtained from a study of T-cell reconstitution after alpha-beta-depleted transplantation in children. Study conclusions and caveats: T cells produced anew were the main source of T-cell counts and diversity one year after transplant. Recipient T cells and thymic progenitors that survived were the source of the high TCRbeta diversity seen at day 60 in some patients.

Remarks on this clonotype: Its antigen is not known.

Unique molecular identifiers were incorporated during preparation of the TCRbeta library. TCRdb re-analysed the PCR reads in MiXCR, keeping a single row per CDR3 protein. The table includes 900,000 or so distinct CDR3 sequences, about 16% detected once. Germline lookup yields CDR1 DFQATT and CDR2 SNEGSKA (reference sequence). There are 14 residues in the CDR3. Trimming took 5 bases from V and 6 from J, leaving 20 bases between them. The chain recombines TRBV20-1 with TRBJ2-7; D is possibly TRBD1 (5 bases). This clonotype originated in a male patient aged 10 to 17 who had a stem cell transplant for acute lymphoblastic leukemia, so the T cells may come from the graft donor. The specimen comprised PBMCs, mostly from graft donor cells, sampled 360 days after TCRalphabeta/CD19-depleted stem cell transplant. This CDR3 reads CSAPTGATQGEQYF. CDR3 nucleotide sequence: TGCAGTGCTCCGACTGGCGCAACTCAGGGCGAGCAGTACTTC.